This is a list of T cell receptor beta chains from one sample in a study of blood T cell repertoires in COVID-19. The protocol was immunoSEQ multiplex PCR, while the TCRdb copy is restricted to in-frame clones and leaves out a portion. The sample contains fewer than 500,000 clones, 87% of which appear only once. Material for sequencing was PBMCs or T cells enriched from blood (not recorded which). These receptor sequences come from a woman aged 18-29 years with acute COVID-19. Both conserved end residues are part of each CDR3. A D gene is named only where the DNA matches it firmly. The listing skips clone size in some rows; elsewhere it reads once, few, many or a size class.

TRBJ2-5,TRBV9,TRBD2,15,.,TGTGCCAGCAGCCCGGCTAGCGGGGGGTACGAGACCCAGTACTTC,CASSPASGGYETQYF
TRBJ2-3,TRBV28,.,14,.,TGTGCCAGCACCAAACCTGGGGGCTGGGATACGCAGTATTTT,CASTKPGGWDTQYF
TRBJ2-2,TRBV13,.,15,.,TGTGCCAGCAGCTTAATTGCGAGGGTACCCGGGGAGCTGTTTTTT,CASSLIARVPGELFF
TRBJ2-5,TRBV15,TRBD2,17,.,TGTGCCACCAGCAGAAAGTTGACTAGCGGGGAAGCGGAGACCCAGTACTTC,CATSRKLTSGEAETQYF
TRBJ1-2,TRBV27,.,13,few,TGTGCCAGCAGTTTTGTGGGGGCGCTTGGCTACACCTTC,CASSFVGALGYTF
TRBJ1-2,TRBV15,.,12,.,TGTGCCACCAGCAGATGGAGGGGAGGCTACACCTTC,CATSRWRGGYTF
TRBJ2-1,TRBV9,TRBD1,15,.,TGTGCCAGCAGCGCGGGACAGGGAACCTACAATGAGCAGTTCTTC,CASSAGQGTYNEQFF
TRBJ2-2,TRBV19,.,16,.,TGTGCCAGTAGTGGTGCTATAGCGGCGAACACCGGGGAGCTGTTTTTT,CASSGAIAANTGELFF
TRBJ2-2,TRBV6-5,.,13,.,TGTGCCAGCAGTTCCCAGGACACCGGGGAGCTGTTTTTT,CASSSQDTGELFF
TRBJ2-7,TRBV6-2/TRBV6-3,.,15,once,TGTGCCAGCAGTTACCTAGGGGCCTCCTCCTACGAGCAGTACTTC,CASSYLGASSYEQYF
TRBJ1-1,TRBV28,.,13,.,TGTGCCAGCAGTAAACAGGGAAGAGCTGAAGCTTTCTTT,CASSKQGRAEAFF
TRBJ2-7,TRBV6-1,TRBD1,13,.,TGTGCCAGCAGTCTAACAGGGGTCCCCGAGCAGTACTTC,CASSLTGVPEQYF
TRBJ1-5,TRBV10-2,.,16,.,TGCGCCAGCAGTGAAGGAGGGGGAGGGAGCAATCAGCCCCAGCATTTT,CASSEGGGGSNQPQHF
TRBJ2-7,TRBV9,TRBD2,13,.,TGTGCCAGCAGCCGACTAGCGGGAGACGAGCAGTACTTC,CASSRLAGDEQYF
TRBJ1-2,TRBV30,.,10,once,TGTGCCTGCCAAAACTATGGCTACACCTTC,CACQNYGYTF
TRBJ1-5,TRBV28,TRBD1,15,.,TGTGCCAGCATATCGAACCGGGACAGGAATCAGCCCCAGCATTTT,CASISNRDRNQPQHF
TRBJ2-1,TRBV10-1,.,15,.,TGCGCCAGCAGTGATAATCAACTACGCAACAATGAGCAGTTCTTC,CASSDNQLRNNEQFF
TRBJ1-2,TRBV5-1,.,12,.,TGCGCCAGCAGCTTGATGGGAGACGGCTACACCTTC,CASSLMGDGYTF
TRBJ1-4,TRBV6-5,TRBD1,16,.,TGTGCCAGCAGTTACTCGATTACCGGACAGGGAGAAAAACTGTTTTTT,CASSYSITGQGEKLFF
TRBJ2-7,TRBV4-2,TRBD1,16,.,TGTGCCAGCAGCCCCTCACAGGACAGGGTTGACTACGAGCAGTACTTC,CASSPSQDRVDYEQYF